Sequencing of this T cell receptor beta chain was carried out in a study of blood T cell repertoires in COVID-19. Study details: Samples of COVID-19 (acute and convalescent) were obtained from the United States, Italy and Spain.

Sequencing was performed with immunoSEQ multiplex PCR; in TCRdb, only in-frame clones are kept and a portion is missing. The sample carries roughly 260,000 clones, around 82% recorded once. The germline V gene has CDR1 SNHLY and CDR2 FYNNEI. The CDR3 contains 16 residues. Germline trimming cut 2 bases from V and 0 bases from J; bases unmatched to any gene: 5. The receptor's source is a woman older than 75 with active or convalescent COVID-19. The V gene is TRBV2, the J gene TRBJ1-2; TRBD1 agrees at 8 bases. Material for sequencing was peripheral blood. The CDR3 reads CASSELGQDPNYGYTF. Here the CDR3 DNA reads TGTGCCAGCAGTGAATTGGGACAGGATCCTAACTATGGCTACACCTTC.